These 25 T cell receptor beta chains were all obtained from the same sample, sequenced in a study of shared clonotypes between healthy human individuals. TCRdb's table, derived via immunoSEQ multiplex PCR, lists solely in-frame clones and lacks some. The repertoire consists of 850,000 to 1,100,000 clones, with 70% to 85% occurring once and the leading ten covering 0.89%. The sample comprised memory CD4+ T cells from PBMCs. Indicated subset: CD45RA-negative fraction. The receptors stem from a man in his late teens or twenties in good health. Some clones in this sample may be carry-over from other donors' samples.

This sequence joins TRBV28 and TRBJ1-4; the D gene is possibly TRBD1 (5 bases). The CDR3 is 14 residues long. Per the germline V gene, CDR1 is MDHEN and CDR2 is SYDVKM. V was trimmed by 3 bases and J by 6 bases, leaving 11 bases between them. Written as DNA, the CDR3 is TGTGCCAGCAGTTTCGGGGCGTTGGATGAAAAACTGTTTTTT. Translating gives CASSFGALDEKLFF.

The chain uses TRBV4-1 and TRBJ2-1, with 14 bases lining up with TRBD2. CDR3 size: 16 residues. Per germline, CDR1 MGHRA and CDR2 YSYEKL. V was clipped by 3 bases and J by 10 bases; unmatched bases: 8. The DNA of the CDR3 is TGCGCCAGCAGCCAGTCCGGGACTAGCGGGAGTTGGGAGCAGTTCTTC. Encoded protein: CASSQSGTSGSWEQFF.

CDR3 amino acids: CASSLERTSGTPYEQYF. The CDR3 coding sequence is TGTGCCAGCAGCTTAGAGCGGACTAGCGGGACACCCTACGAGCAGTACTTC. The genes are TRBV11-2 and TRBJ2-7; 12 nucleotides agree with TRBD2. Germline V CDR1 and CDR2: SGHAT, FQNNGV. V shed 0 bases, J shed 2 bases, and the junction held 5 bases outside the gene matches. This CDR3 has 17 residues.

The V and J genes are TRBV18 and TRBJ2-1; TRBD2 agrees at 7 bases. The germline V gene encodes CDR1 KGHSH and CDR2 LQKENI. The length of the CDR3 is 15 residues. The V gene end was trimmed by 6 bases and the J gene end by 8 bases; junction bases not matched to a gene: 13. CDR3 in amino acids: CASSHGRLYGDEQFF. For the CDR3, the DNA is TGTGCCAGCTCCCACGGGAGGTTATATGGGGATGAGCAGTTCTTC. The full variable domain, rest sourced from reference TRBV18 and TRBJ2-1, is NAGVMQNPRHLVRRRGQEARLRCSPMKGHSHVYWYRQLPEEGLKFMVYLQKENIIDESGMPKERFSAEFPKEGPSILRIQQVVRGDSAAYFCASSHGRLYGDEQFFGPGTRLTVL.

Here the CDR3 DNA reads TGCGCCAGCAGCTCTGGACAGGAAGCCAGGGCTAATGAAAAACTGTTTTTT. It codes for CASSSGQEARANEKLFF. The chain has TRBV5-1 and TRBJ1-4; 7 nucleotides agree with TRBD1. V lost 3 bases, J lost 3 bases, and 11 bases stayed unmatched. Germline CDR1 and CDR2: SGHRS and YFSETQ. The CDR3 consists of 17 residues.

The chain joins TRBV29-1 to TRBJ2-3; unclear D gene. The CDR3 is 13 amino acids. Germline V gives CDR1 SQVTM, CDR2 ANQGSEA. Trimming took off 6 bases at V and 1 base at J, with 11 bases between the two ends. As DNA, the CDR3 is TGCAGCGTCCCCCCTTCGGGCACAGATACGCAGTATTTT. Its protein product is CSVPPSGTDTQYF.

The chain has TRBV11-2 and TRBJ1-3; unclear D gene. CDR1 SGHAT and CDR2 FQNNGV come from the germline V gene. This CDR3 is built from 15 residues. The V gene lost 5 bases and the J gene lost 0 bases, with 11 bases spanning the gap. CDR3 region: CASSPLGLSGNTIYF. The CDR3 DNA sequence: TGTGCCAGCAGCCCCCTAGGTCTCTCTGGAAACACCATATATTTT. Combining the CDR3 with reference TRBV11-2 and TRBJ1-3 gives the whole variable domain EAGVAQSPRYKIIEKRQSVAFWCNPISGHATLYWYQQILGQGPKLLIQFQNNGVVDDSQLPKDRFSAERLKGVDSTLKIQPAKLEDSAVYLCASSPLGLSGNTIYFGEGSWLTVV.

The J gene is TRBJ2-7, the V gene TRBV7-9, with a possible D match to TRBD2 (7 bases). Germline values: CDR1 SEHNR, CDR2 FQNEAQ (reference sequence). Trimming removed 5 bases from V and 0 bases from J, with 11 bases in between. The CDR3 sequence is 14 residues long. CDR3 region: CASSTGTISYEQYF. CDR3 nucleotides: TGTGCCAGCAGCACAGGGACTATCTCCTACGAGCAGTACTTC.

This clone was found once. The rearrangement links TRBV14 to TRBJ2-1, with 8 bases fitting TRBD2. CDR3 length: 17 residues. Germline values: CDR1 SGHDN, CDR2 FVKESK. V was pared by 4 bases and J by 0 bases, with 8 bases of the junction left unmatched. The chain's CDR3 is CASSPWTSFFSYNEQFF. In nucleotides, the CDR3 is TGTGCCAGCAGCCCCTGGACTAGCTTTTTCTCCTACAATGAGCAGTTCTTC.

The J gene is TRBJ1-1, the V gene TRBV5-5; 9 bases match TRBD1. Looked up from germline, CDR1 is SGHKS and CDR2 is YYEKEE (reference sequence). The CDR3 totals 16 residues. The junction had 9 bases not matched to a gene; V was cut back by 4 bases and J by 2 bases. CDR3 sequence reads: CASSLRWGQGNTEAFF. DNA for the CDR3: TGTGCCAGCAGCCTACGCTGGGGACAGGGAAACACTGAAGCTTTCTTT.

The genes are TRBV2 and TRBJ2-7; 16 positions agree with TRBD2. The CDR3 loop spans 16 amino acids. Per the germline V gene, CDR1 is SNHLY and CDR2 is FYNNEI. With 4 bases clipped from V and 6 bases from J, the junction kept 6 bases outside the gene matches. The CDR3, as DNA: TGTGCCAGCAGTGGCACGGGACTAGCGGGAGGGGGCGAGCAGTACTTC. Translating it yields CASSGTGLAGGGEQYF. Variable domain in full (rest from reference TRBV2 and TRBJ2-7): EPEVTQTPSHQVTQMGQEVILRCVPISNHLYFYWYRQILGQKVEFLVSFYNNEISEKSEIFDDQFSVERPDGSNFTLKIRSTKLEDSAMYFCASSGTGLAGGGEQYFGPGTRLTVT.

This chain joins TRBV11-2 and TRBJ1-1; 8 bases agree with TRBD1. The germline V gene encodes CDR1 SGHAT and CDR2 FQNNGV. With V trimmed by 1 base and J by 11 bases, 9 bases remained unmatched. This CDR3 is built from 14 residues. For the CDR3, the DNA is TGTGCCAGCAGCTTAGTCGCACAGGGGGTTAGTGCTTTCTTT. It encodes CASSLVAQGVSAFF.

This clone has ten or more counts. The rearrangement uses TRBV5-4 and TRBJ2-3; no definite D call. V lost 0 bases and J 9 bases, leaving 11 bases between the germline ends. This CDR3 is built from 13 residues. Germline V gene sequence: CDR1 SGHNT, CDR2 YYREEE (reference sequence). The CDR3 coding sequence is TGTGCCAGCAGCTTGGTTACCGCGGACACGCAGTATTTT. It is translated as CASSLVTADTQYF. The full variable domain, its missing parts supplied by reference TRBV5-4 and TRBJ2-3, is ETGVTQSPTHLIKTRGQQVTLRCSSQSGHNTVSWYQQALGQGPQFIFQYYREEENGRGNFPPRFSGLQFPNYSSELNVNALELDDSALYLCASSLVTADTQYFGPGTRLTVL.

J is TRBJ1-2 and V is TRBV5-1, with 9 positions matching TRBD1. The junction had 8 bases not matched to a gene; V was cut back by 6 bases and J by 5 bases. This CDR3 is 14 amino acids long. Germline values: CDR1 SGHRS, CDR2 YFSETQ. Here the CDR3 DNA reads TGCGCCAGCACCCCGGACAGGGGTGGATATGGCTACACCTTC. Amino acid sequence: CASTPDRGGYGYTF.

The chain has TRBV2 and TRBJ2-5, with unresolved D. CDR3 length: 13 residues. CDR1 and CDR2 from the germline V gene are SNHLY and FYNNEI. V was clipped by 3 bases and J by 5 bases, with 10 bases between them. CDR3 sequence: CASSEYSRETQYF. The CDR3 DNA sequence: TGTGCCAGCAGTGAGTACTCTCGGGAGACCCAGTACTTC.

The table lists this clone with a few counts. The chain carries TRBV18 and TRBJ2-2, with no clear D. Germline values: CDR1 KGHSH, CDR2 LQKENI. Deletions cut 0 bases from V and 5 bases from J, with 7 bases between. The CDR3 is made up of 14 amino acids. The CDR3 spells CASSPPVETGELFF. The CDR3, as DNA: TGTGCCAGCTCACCACCGGTGGAAACCGGGGAGCTGTTTTTT.

V and J are TRBV25-1 and TRBJ2-4; the match to TRBD2 covers 7 bases. V lost 5 bases, J lost 8 bases, and 15 bases stayed unmatched. CDR1 and CDR2 (germline): MGHDK, SYGVNS. The CDR3 length is 16 residues. CDR3 loop: CASSRGQRLARDIQYF. The DNA of the CDR3 is TGTGCCAGCAGTCGAGGCCAGCGACTAGCCAGGGACATTCAGTACTTC.

This clone was seen at least ten times. Other DNA variants within this sample encode the same CDR3. The chain has TRBV20-1 and TRBJ2-7, with a possible D match to TRBD1 (6 bases). This CDR3 has 11 residues. Trimming took 5 bases from V and 2 from J, leaving 7 bases between them. Germline V gene lookup returns CDR1 DFQATT and CDR2 SNEGSKA (reference sequence). The CDR3 region has the DNA TGCAGTGCTGGGGGCCCCTACGAGCAGTACTTC. This encodes CSAGGPYEQYF.

Only a few counts were recorded for this clone. The chain combines TRBV27 with TRBJ2-3; D gene unclear. The CDR3 extends over 11 amino acids. Looked up from germline, CDR1 is MNHEY and CDR2 is SMNVEV (reference sequence). Trimming took off 3 bases at V and 7 bases at J, with 5 bases between the two ends. The CDR3 DNA reads as TGTGCCAGCAGTTTTTCAAATACGCAGTATTTT. It specifies CASSFSNTQYF.

A remark on this clone: This specimen includes other DNA sequences encoding the same CDR3. This CDR3 is CASSLERTDTQYF. The CDR3 bases are TGTGCCAGCAGCCTGGAGCGAACAGATACGCAGTATTTT. V is TRBV7-2 and J is TRBJ2-3; the D is unclear. Trimming removed 5 bases at V and 3 bases at J, with 9 bases between. This CDR3 region has 13 residues. Germline V lookup: CDR1 SGHTA, CDR2 FQGNSA.

The V gene is TRBV7-9, the J gene TRBJ1-3; maybe TRBD1 (5 bases). Trimming took off 5 bases at V and 1 base at J, with 6 bases between the two ends. The CDR3 length is 13 residues. Germline lookup yields CDR1 SEHNR and CDR2 FQNEAQ (reference sequence). The DNA for the CDR3 is TGTGCCAGCAGCGGGGGTTCTGGAAACACCATATATTTT. Amino acid sequence: CASSGGSGNTIYF. Combining the CDR3 with reference TRBV7-9 and TRBJ1-3 gives the whole variable domain DTGVSQNPRHKITKRGQNVTFRCDPISEHNRLYWYRQTLGQGPEFLTYFQNEAQLEKSRLLSDRFSAERPKGSFSTLEIQRTEQGDSAMYLCASSGGSGNTIYFGEGSWLTVV.

V usage is TRBV15 and J usage is TRBJ2-7; possible D gene TRBD2, 6 bases. V was pared by 0 bases and J by 7 bases, with 10 bases between. CDR1 LNHNV and CDR2 YYDKDF come from the germline V gene (reference sequence). CDR3 size: 13 residues. CDR3 coding DNA: TGTGCCACCAGCAGAGAGGCCGGGGGTGAGCAGTACTTC. This gives the protein CATSREAGGEQYF.

The CDR3 DNA is TGTGCCAGCAGTGCCAGTAGGCTGACCGAGCAGTACTTC. Its protein is CASSASRLTEQYF. This chain connects TRBV6-4 to TRBJ2-7; D is ambiguous. The CDR3 loop spans 13 amino acids. V lost 4 bases, J lost 6 bases, and 13 bases lay in between. The germline V gene has CDR1 MRHNA and CDR2 SNTAGT.

V gene TRBV6-5 combines with J gene TRBJ2-7; D is unresolved. In germline, CDR1 is MNHEY, CDR2 SVGAGI. CDR3 length equals 11 residues. CDR3 bases: TGTGCGGCCTCAACTCCCTACGAGCAGTACTTC. Residues: CAASTPYEQYF.

This chain joins TRBV28 and TRBJ2-7, with unresolved D. The DNA end is more similar to TRBJ2-5, so the J call may be wrong. The CDR3 sequence is 16 residues long. Germline CDR1 and CDR2: MDHEN and SYDVKM. Written as DNA, the CDR3 is TGTGCCAGCAGTTTACCCCAGGCTAGTGTAAGAGAGACCCAGTACTTC. Translating gives CASSLPQASVRETQYF.